Listed below are T cell receptor beta chains from one sample, sequenced in a study of response to subunit inactivated influenza vaccine. TCRdb processed the RT-PCR reads anew with MiXCR; each CDR3 protein has one entry. In the table there are roughly 700,000 distinct CDR3 sequences, around 13% of which are singletons. Sequencing used PBMCs from blood, obtained around 15 days before vaccination. These receptors were collected from a man in his fifties or sixties who received an inactivated influenza vaccine. CDR3s include the opening cysteine and the closing phenylalanine or tryptophan. D genes are given only for firm matches. Clone size is not always given. Where it is, it says once, few, many or a class for expanded clones.

d_call | j_call | v_call | clone_size | cdr3_nt | cdr3_aa
TRBD1 | TRBJ2-5 | TRBV6-5 | few | TGTGCCAGCAGTTACTCGAGGGGGCACGGGGAGACCCAGTACTTC | CASSYSRGHGETQYF
TRBD2 | TRBJ2-7 | TRBV5-1 | few | TGCGCCAGCGGAAAGACTAGCGGAACCTACGAGCAGTACTTC | CASGKTSGTYEQYF
TRBD1 | TRBJ1-1 | TRBV24-1 | . | TGTGCCGCCAAGTCGGGACAGAAGAACACTGAAGCTTTCTTT | CAAKSGQKNTEAFF
. | TRBJ1-1 | TRBV10-3 | few | TGTGCCATCAGTGCGGTTATGAACACTGAAGCTTTCTTT | CAISAVMNTEAFF
. | TRBJ2-7 | TRBV7-6 | . | TGTGCCAGCAGCTCCGGTGTGGGCCAAGGGTACGAGCAGTACTTC | CASSSGVGQGYEQYF
. | TRBJ2-2 | TRBV12-3/TRBV12-4 | few | TGTGCCAGCAGTTGGCGAGCCGGGGAGCTGTTTTTT | CASSWRAGELFF
TRBD2 | TRBJ2-3 | TRBV7-9 | few | TGTGCCAGCAGCTTGTTCCCTACTAGCGGGGGCACAGATACGCAGTATTTT | CASSLFPTSGGTDTQYF
. | TRBJ1-1 | TRBV11-2 | many | TGTGCCAGCAGCCCACAGGTCCCGAACACTGAAGCTTTCTTT | CASSPQVPNTEAFF
. | TRBJ1-4 | TRBV6-6 | . | TGTGCCACCTGCCGGGAGGAGTTTGAAAAACTGTTTTTT | CATCREEFEKLFF
TRBD2 | TRBJ2-3 | TRBV28 | few | TGTGCCAGCAGTGCTAGCGGGAGACCAGATACGCAGTATTTT | CASSASGRPDTQYF
. | TRBJ2-1 | TRBV7-3 | . | TGTGCCAGCAGCTTAAACGGACTCGGACCGGGCGAGCAGTTCTTC | CASSLNGLGPGEQFF
TRBD2 | TRBJ2-7 | TRBV4-2 | few | TGTGCCAGCAGCCAAGATAGAGCTAGCGGGAGGTACGAGCAGTACTTC | CASSQDRASGRYEQYF
. | TRBJ1-2 | TRBV6-2/TRBV6-3 | few | TGTGCCAGCGGAAACGGGGTCCTTAAGGTCGGCTACACCTTC | CASGNGVLKVGYTF
. | TRBJ2-5 | TRBV3-1 | . | TGTGCCAGCAGCCAAGATCGGTGGACTGAGGGAGAGACCCAGTACTTC | CASSQDRWTEGETQYF
TRBD1 | TRBJ1-2 | TRBV6-1 | few | TGTGCCAGCAGTGAACCGGGACAGCTGAACTATGGCTACACCTTC | CASSEPGQLNYGYTF
. | TRBJ1-6 | TRBV30 | few | TGTGCCTGGAGTGGGACGGCAACACCCCTCCACTTT | CAWSGTATPLHF
. | TRBJ1-5 | TRBV20-1 | few | TGCAGTGCAACCAGGGCCTCGAGCAATCAGCCCCAGCATTTT | CSATRASSNQPQHF
TRBD2 | TRBJ2-5 | TRBV5-1 | . | TGCGCCAGCAGCTTGGCCCAAGCGGGAGTCGGAGAGACCCAGTACTTC | CASSLAQAGVGETQYF
TRBD1 | TRBJ2-3 | TRBV5-5 | . | TGTGCCAGCAGCCAACCACAGGGGGGCACAGATACGCAGTATTTT | CASSQPQGGTDTQYF
. | TRBJ2-1 | TRBV20-1 | few | TGCAGTGCTAGATCAGGGATTAGAGAGCAGTTCTTC | CSARSGIREQFF
TRBD1 | TRBJ1-1 | TRBV13 | . | TGTGCCAGCAGCCGCCGCGAGGGGGCATGGAGAATGAACACTGAAGCTTTCTTT | CASSRREGAWRMNTEAFF
TRBD1 | TRBJ1-1 | TRBV7-6 | few | TGTGCCAGCAGCTTACGTCCCAACAGGGGTAACACTGAAGCTTTCTTT | CASSLRPNRGNTEAFF
TRBD2 | TRBJ2-5 | TRBV20-1 | . | TGCAGTGCTAGATCACTAGCGGGAGACTCGGAGACCCAGTACTTC | CSARSLAGDSETQYF
TRBD1 | TRBJ1-2 | TRBV27 | many | TGTGCCAGCAGTTGGGACAGGGGGAACTATGGCTACACCTTC | CASSWDRGNYGYTF
TRBD2 | TRBJ2-3 | TRBV27 | . | TGTGCCAGCAGTTTGACTAGCGCCCCTAGCACAGATACGCAGTATTTT | CASSLTSAPSTDTQYF
. | TRBJ2-5 | TRBV5-1 | few | TGCGCCAGCAGCTTGACAGGGAAGGGAGAGACCCAGTACTTC | CASSLTGKGETQYF
. | TRBJ2-7 | TRBV2 | few | TGTGCCAGCGGGGCCTGGACCTACGAGCAGTACTTC | CASGAWTYEQYF
TRBD2 | TRBJ2-7 | TRBV4-3 | many | TGCGCCAGCAGCCAAGGGACGGGGCGGGGGGACGAGCAGTACTTC | CASSQGTGRGDEQYF
. | TRBJ2-5 | TRBV9 | few | TGTGCCAGCAGCGCTGGAAGCCGGGAGACCCAGTACTTC | CASSAGSRETQYF
. | TRBJ2-1 | TRBV6-1 | few | TGTGCCAGCAGTGCTAGACCCCCCTACAATGAGCAGTTCTTC | CASSARPPYNEQFF